Reported below is one TCR beta chain. Its specificity is unknown. TCRdb analysed the reads with MiXCR anew, one entry per CDR3 protein. The table shows about 480,000 distinct CDR3 sequences, with roughly a third occurring only once. These data come from a study of T cell repertoires in cytomegalovirus infection. For the study at large: Both a matching HLA type and CMV infection were indicated by public TCR beta signatures. Regarding the study as a whole: CMV carriers with the relevant HLA were identified by cumulative public TCR beta family frequency. The ex vivo response showed dominance by HLA-C-restricted CMV-specific TCR beta clonotypes.

This CDR3 has 15 amino acids. Germline assignment: CDR1 DFQATT and CDR2 SNEGSKA (reference sequence). After removal of 5 bases from V and 2 bases from J, the junction contained 6 bases not matched to a gene. The sequences come from cultured PBMCs, collected from culture after CMV antigen stimulation. The TCR was taken from a human donor in good health (CMV status not recorded). Some clones in this sample may be carry-over from other donors' samples. V is TRBV20-1 and J is TRBJ2-3, with TRBD2 matching 11 bases. CDR3 residues: CSAAWTSGFTDTQYF. The CDR3 DNA sequence: TGCAGTGCTGCTTGGACTAGCGGGTTCACAGATACGCAGTATTTT.